The next 18 T cell receptor beta chains were all read from a single sample in a study of T cell responses to AZD1222 COVID-19 vaccine. Data came from immunoSEQ multiplex PCR; TCRdb stores just in-frame clones and leaves some out. The sample carries about 150,000 clones, 70% to 90% recorded once. This sample comprised peripheral blood, obtained on day 0 of AZD1222 vaccination. The receptor source for this set is an adult in good health.

V gene TRBV3-1 (or the pseudogene TRBV3-2) combines with J gene TRBJ1-2, with D unresolved. Germline V lookup: CDR1 LGHDT, CDR2 YNNKEL (reference sequence). CDR3 length: 17 residues. The V and J ends lost 3 bases and 4 bases respectively, with 21 bases between them. As DNA, the CDR3 is TGTGCCAGCAGCCACGAGGACCGACCAAAAGGGTCCTATGGCTACACCTTC. Its protein is CASSHEDRPKGSYGYTF.

CDR3 in amino acids: CASSAPWGDEQYF. The DNA of the CDR3 is TGTGCCAGCAGCGCCCCCTGGGGCGACGAGCAGTACTTC. This chain links TRBV9 with TRBJ2-7, with D tentatively TRBD1 (5 bases). This CDR3 has 13 residues. Between the trimmed V and J ends, which lost 3 bases and 5 bases, there was a span of 12 bases. Germline values: CDR1 SGDLS, CDR2 YYNGEE.

This clone was observed a few times. Other nucleotide sequences from this sample produce the same CDR3. The rearrangement links TRBV28 to TRBJ1-5, with 7 positions matching TRBD1. The CDR3 runs to 15 residues. Germline CDR1 and CDR2: MDHEN and SYDVKM. J lost 2 bases, V lost 6 bases, and 7 bases had no gene match. The CDR3 region has the DNA TGTGCCAGCAGGTGGGGCCAGGGGGGCAATCAGCCCCAGCATTTT. It is translated as CASRWGQGGNQPQHF.

The chain employs TRBV9 and TRBJ2-1, with D perhaps matching TRBD2 (6 bases). Germline values: CDR1 SGDLS, CDR2 YYNGEE. V dropped 2 bases and J dropped 5 bases, with 14 bases sitting between them. CDR3 length: 15 amino acids. This chain's CDR3 is CASSVNSGTHNEQFF. The CDR3 bases are TGTGCCAGCAGCGTTAACTCCGGGACTCACAATGAGCAGTTCTTC.

V gene TRBV11-2 combines with J gene TRBJ2-4; no firm D call. V shed 4 bases and J shed 4 bases, with 11 bases lying between them. Germline assignment: CDR1 SGHAT and CDR2 FQNNGV. The CDR3 runs to 14 residues. CDR3 in DNA: TGTGCCAGCAGCTCCAGAATAGAGAAAAACATTCAGTACTTC. Residues: CASSSRIEKNIQYF.

The chain is built from TRBV6-5 and TRBJ1-1; a possible D gene is TRBD1 (6 bases). CDR1 MNHEY and CDR2 SVGAGI come from the germline V gene. V shed 6 bases and J shed 1 base, with 12 bases lying between them. This CDR3 comprises 14 residues. The CDR3 protein is CASRYGQPNTEAFF. The DNA for the CDR3 is TGTGCCAGCAGGTATGGACAGCCGAACACTGAAGCTTTCTTT.

The rearrangement joins TRBV12-5 to TRBJ1-5; 11 bases fit TRBD1. The CDR3 covers 15 residues. With V trimmed by 3 bases and J by 7 bases, 5 bases remained unmatched. In germline, CDR1 is LGHNT, CDR2 FRNRAP. As DNA, the CDR3 is TGTGCTAGTGGTTTCGGACAGGGGGCCGGACAGCCCCAGCATTTT. Translated, it gives CASGFGQGAGQPQHF. The variable domain in full, with the rest retrieved from reference TRBV12-5 and TRBJ1-5, is DARVTQTPRHKVTEMGQEVTMRCQPILGHNTVFWYRQTMMQGLELLAYFRNRAPLDDSGMPKDRFSAEMPDATLATLKIQPSEPRDSAVYFCASGFGQGAGQPQHFGDGTRLSIL.

This clone was counted a single time. The chain couples TRBV29-1 to TRBJ2-7, with no clear D. The ends were cut back, 3 bases at V and 6 bases at J, with 12 bases in the middle. From germline, CDR1 is SQVTM and CDR2 ANQGSEA. The CDR3 consists of 12 residues. The CDR3 nucleotides read TGCAGCGTTGAGCCGACGGCCGCCGAGCAGTACTTC. It encodes CSVEPTAAEQYF.

V and J are TRBV11-3 and TRBJ1-2, with D possibly TRBD1 on 6 matching bases. The germline CDR1 and CDR2 sequences are SGHNT and YENEEA. Deletions cut 0 bases from V and 4 bases from J, with 15 bases between. This CDR3 has 16 amino acids. CDR3 residues: CASSLDLGGRVYGYTF. CDR3 DNA sequence: TGTGCCAGCAGCTTAGATCTTGGGGGGCGCGTCTATGGCTACACCTTC.

V and J are TRBV5-1 and TRBJ1-2, with D unresolved. Germline-derived CDR1 and CDR2 are SGHRS and YFSETQ. The CDR3 is 14 amino acids. V was shortened by 4 bases and J by 2 bases, with 12 bases between the two germline ends. In DNA, the CDR3 is TGCGCCAGCAGCCAAGCCTCGGTAAACTATGGCTACACCTTC. Translation: CASSQASVNYGYTF.

The chain carries TRBV7-6 and TRBJ2-4; D unclear. The germline V and J ends were trimmed by 2 bases and 6 bases, with 17 bases remaining between them. The length of the CDR3 is 16 residues. The germline V gene encodes CDR1 SGHVS and CDR2 FNYEAQ. The CDR3 sequence is CASSLMPVSDGNIQYF. CDR3 nucleotides: TGTGCCAGCAGCTTAATGCCGGTTTCAGATGGAAACATTCAGTACTTC.

This clone was seen only once. The rearrangement links TRBV10-2 to TRBJ1-5; D gene ambiguous. This CDR3 contains 14 residues. Germline assignment: CDR1 WSHSY and CDR2 SAAADI. The V gene lost 3 bases and the J gene lost 4 bases, with 10 bases spanning the gap. CDR3 sequence: CASSDQYRNQPQHF. The CDR3 DNA follows: TGCGCCAGCAGTGACCAATACCGGAATCAGCCCCAGCATTTT.

This chain connects TRBV4-2 to TRBJ1-1, with 9 bases that match TRBD1. This CDR3 region has 14 residues. Trimming took 0 bases from V and 10 from J; bases not matched to a gene: 6. The germline V gene encodes CDR1 LGHNA and CDR2 YNFKEQ. The DNA of the CDR3 is TGTGCCAGCAGCCAAGATCTGACAGGGGGGCTAGCTTTCTTT. Protein sequence: CASSQDLTGGLAFF.

A few counts support this clone. The J gene is TRBJ1-2, the V gene TRBV9, with TRBD1 matching over 9 bases. Germline-derived CDR1 and CDR2 are SGDLS and YYNGEE. Germline trimming cut 4 bases from V and 5 bases from J; bases unmatched to any gene: 15. There are 17 residues in the CDR3. CDR3 loop: CASSNTFGTGRGYGYTF. The CDR3 nucleotides read TGTGCCAGCAGCAACACCTTCGGGACAGGGCGGGGGTATGGCTACACCTTC. The whole variable domain, filled in from reference TRBV9 and TRBJ1-2, reads DSGVTQTPKHLITATGQRVTLRCSPRSGDLSVYWYQQSLDQGLQFLIQYYNGEERAKGNILERFSAQQFPDLHSELNLSSLELGDSALYFCASSNTFGTGRGYGYTFGSGTRLTVV.

The rearrangement joins TRBV24-1 to TRBJ2-2, with TRBD1 matching over 7 bases. Germline values: CDR1 KGHDR, CDR2 SFDVKD. The CDR3 is made up of 15 amino acids. Trimming at V came to 2 bases and at J to 4 bases, leaving 3 bases not matched to a gene. The CDR3 sequence is CATSDSGQPTGELFF. In nucleotides, the CDR3 is TGTGCCACCAGTGATTCGGGACAGCCCACCGGGGAGCTGTTTTTT.

The rearrangement joins TRBV11-3 to TRBJ2-3; no firm D call. Germline lookup yields CDR1 SGHNT and CDR2 YENEEA. CDR3 length equals 13 residues. V was cut by 5 bases and J by 6 bases, with 12 bases left in between. The chain's CDR3 is CASSPGPLDTQYF. CDR3 DNA sequence: TGTGCCAGCAGCCCCGGTCCGCTGGATACGCAGTATTTT.

V and J are TRBV15 and TRBJ1-3; D uncertain. V dropped 4 bases and J dropped 4 bases, with 8 bases sitting between them. Germline lookup yields CDR1 LNHNV and CDR2 YYDKDF (reference sequence). This CDR3 is built from 13 residues. For the CDR3, the DNA is TGTGCCACCAGCAAGCCTCCGGGAAACACCATATATTTT. This encodes CATSKPPGNTIYF.

The chain employs TRBV5-1 and TRBJ2-7; TRBD1 matches 9 bases. The germline CDR1 and CDR2 sequences are SGHRS and YFSETQ. V lost 3 bases, J lost 4 bases, and 2 bases stayed unmatched. CDR3 length: 13 amino acids. Here the CDR3 DNA reads TGCGCCAGCAGCTCGGACAGGGGTTACGAGCAGTACTTC. This encodes CASSSDRGYEQYF. Combining the CDR3 with reference TRBV5-1 and TRBJ2-7 gives the whole variable domain KAGVTQTPRYLIKTRGQQVTLSCSPISGHRSVSWYQQTPGQGLQFLFEYFSETQRNKGNFPGRFSGRQFSNSRSEMNVSTLELGDSALYLCASSSDRGYEQYFGPGTRLTVT.